The clone carrying this T cell receptor beta chain occurred a few times. Its target is not known. This entry is derived from a study of beta chain features in type 1 diabetes. Study as a whole: In all, around 100,000,000 sorted cells from all samples were analyzed.

Expressed TCRB transcripts were sequenced because the isolated RNA had all been reverse transcribed beforehand. The assay was immunoSEQ multiplex PCR, and TCRdb's table has in-frame clones only and misses some. Altogether around 100,000 clones are present, 28% being singletons, with the ten largest covering roughly 0.58%. Regarding the study as a whole: HLA effects on TCRB rearrangement stayed unresolved here. Shortening that was moderate but significant affected the TCRB CDR3s of Type 1 diabetes patients in all four CD4+ subsets.

By way of CD45RO/CCR7/CD25/CD127/CD95/CD27, the CD4+ regulatory, stem cell-like memory, central memory and naive cells were sorted. Germline values: CDR1 MNHNY, CDR2 SVGAGI (reference sequence). The V gene lost 6 bases and the J gene lost 0 bases, with 15 bases spanning the gap. CDR3 size: 15 residues. J is TRBJ2-7 and V is TRBV6-6; D may be TRBD2 (5 bases). The sample taken for sequencing was central memory CD4+ T cells from blood. This TCR derives from a woman between 18 and 29 years old with type 1 diabetes. The CDR3 protein is CASSLRGVFSYEQYV. In nucleotides, the CDR3 is TGTGCCAGCAGCTTACGGGGAGTCTTCTCCTACGAGCAGTACGTC.